This T cell receptor (beta chain) originates from a study of T cells expressing NK-cell markers. Study as a whole: Seven sequenced donors out of eight were HCMV-seropositive, one seronegative.

TCRdb re-called the 5' RACE reads; every CDR3 protein appears as one record, without DNA. This sample's table reports about 540,000 distinct CDR3 sequences. Sequenced material: blood T cells: a sorted CD56 or NKG2C T cell subset, CD4+ or CD8+ T cells, or bulk PBMC T cells (not recorded which). The receptor comes from a man between 18 and 29 years old in good health.

This CDR3 reads CASSLAWRTESYGYTF. This chain joins TRBV5-6 and TRBJ1-2; as DNA is missing, the TRBD1 call by TCRdb cannot be tested. The CDR3 loop spans 16 amino acids. Looked up from germline, CDR1 is SGHDT and CDR2 is YYEEEE.